Here is one TCR beta chain with its context. Antigen: not known. CDR3 length: 14 amino acids. The trim removed 2 bases at V and 5 bases at J, leaving 7 bases unmatched. Germline V gene lookup returns CDR1 DFQATT and CDR2 SNEGSKA (reference sequence). This entry comes from a study of CD8 T cells in ankylosing spondylitis. TCRdb independently ran MiXCR on the 5' RACE reads; one entry per CDR3 protein. The table shows 470,000 or so distinct CDR3 sequences, with 25% to 30% occurring only once. General study points: The study identified a TCR beta motif of several highly homologous variants that appeared characteristic of ankylosing spondylitis blood.

What was sequenced was blood, either unsorted or a sorted T cell fraction (not recorded which). This sequence was found in a male donor with ankylosing spondylitis. The chain is built from TRBV20-1 and TRBJ2-3; 7 bases line up with TRBD2. CDR3 DNA: TGCAGTGCTAGAACCGGGACTATAGGAGATACGCAGTATTTT. It translates to CSARTGTIGDTQYF.